This T cell receptor (beta chain) was identified in a study of blood T cell repertoires in COVID-19. Original processing notes: Reference gene primer amplification gave nucleated cell count estimates. Only in-frame clones appear in the TCRdb table, and some are missing; sequencing was by immunoSEQ multiplex PCR. D and trimming come from the DNA, and the V and J calls and clone size come from that table. The data show around 170,000 clones, with 84% seen just once and approximately 14% held by the top ten. V lost 1 base and J 7 bases, leaving 16 bases between the germline ends. This CDR3 is 15 amino acids long.

The source material was peripheral blood. The rearrangement links TRBV23-1 to TRBJ1-2; maybe TRBD1 (5 bases). TRBV23-1 is given ORF status, its function remaining uncertain. The receptor's source is a young man with active or convalescent COVID-19. In nucleotides, the CDR3 is TGCGCCAGCAGTCAATGTACAGGAAGGGTAGGTGGCTACACCTTC. It yields the protein CASSQCTGRVGGYTF.